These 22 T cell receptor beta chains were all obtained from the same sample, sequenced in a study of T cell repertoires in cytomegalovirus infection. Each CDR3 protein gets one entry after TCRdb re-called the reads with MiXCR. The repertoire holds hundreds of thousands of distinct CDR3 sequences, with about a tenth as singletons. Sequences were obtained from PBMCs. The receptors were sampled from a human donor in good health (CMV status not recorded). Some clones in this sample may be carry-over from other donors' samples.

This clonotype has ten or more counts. The CDR3 loop is CSAPGFEGYGYTF. The CDR3 DNA reads TGCAGTGCTCCAGGGTTTGAGGGCTATGGCTACACCTTC. J is TRBJ1-2 and V is TRBV20-1; possibly TRBD1 for D (5 bases). CDR3 length: 13 amino acids. The V gene lost 5 bases and the J gene lost 4 bases, with 14 bases spanning the gap. CDR1 DFQATT and CDR2 SNEGSKA come from the germline V gene (reference sequence).

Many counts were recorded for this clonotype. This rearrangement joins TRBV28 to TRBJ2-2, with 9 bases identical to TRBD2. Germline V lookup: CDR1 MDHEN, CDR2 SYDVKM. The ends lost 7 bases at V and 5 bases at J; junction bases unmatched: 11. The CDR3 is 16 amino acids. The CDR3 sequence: CASKLGGGAWTGELFF. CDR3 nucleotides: TGTGCCAGCAAACTGGGCGGGGGGGCCTGGACCGGGGAGCTGTTTTTT.

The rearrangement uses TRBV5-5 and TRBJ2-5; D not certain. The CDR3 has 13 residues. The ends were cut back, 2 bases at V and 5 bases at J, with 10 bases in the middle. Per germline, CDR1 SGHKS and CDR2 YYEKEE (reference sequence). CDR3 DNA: TGTGCCAGCAGCTTACTCAGTAGCGAGACCCAGTACTTC. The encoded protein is CASSLLSSETQYF.

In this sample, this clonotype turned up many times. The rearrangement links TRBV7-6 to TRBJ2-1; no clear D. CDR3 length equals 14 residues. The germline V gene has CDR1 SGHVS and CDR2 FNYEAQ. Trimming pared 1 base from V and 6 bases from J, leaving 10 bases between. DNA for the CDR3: TGTGCCAGCAGCTTAGAAGTTCGGCGCAATGAGCAGTTCTTC. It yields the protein CASSLEVRRNEQFF.

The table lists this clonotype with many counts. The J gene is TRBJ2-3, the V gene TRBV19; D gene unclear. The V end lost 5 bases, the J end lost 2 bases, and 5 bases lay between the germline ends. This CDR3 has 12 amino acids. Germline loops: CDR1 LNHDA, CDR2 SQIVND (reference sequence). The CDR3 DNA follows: TGTGCCAGTAGTGAATTCACAGATACGCAGTATTTT. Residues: CASSEFTDTQYF.

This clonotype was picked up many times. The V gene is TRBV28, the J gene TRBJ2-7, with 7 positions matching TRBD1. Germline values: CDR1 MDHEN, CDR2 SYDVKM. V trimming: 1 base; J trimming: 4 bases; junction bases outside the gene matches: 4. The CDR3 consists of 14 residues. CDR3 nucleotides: TGTGCCAGCAGTTTATCCGGCAGGGGGTACGAGCAGTACTTC. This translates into CASSLSGRGYEQYF.

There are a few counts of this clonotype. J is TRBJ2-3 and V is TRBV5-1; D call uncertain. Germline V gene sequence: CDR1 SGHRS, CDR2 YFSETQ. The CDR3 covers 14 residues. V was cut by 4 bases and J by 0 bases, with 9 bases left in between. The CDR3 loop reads CASSPTPSTDTQYF. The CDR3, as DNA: TGCGCCAGCAGCCCGACCCCCAGCACAGATACGCAGTATTTT. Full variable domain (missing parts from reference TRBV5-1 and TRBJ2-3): KAGVTQTPRYLIKTRGQQVTLSCSPISGHRSVSWYQQTPGQGLQFLFEYFSETQRNKGNFPGRFSGRQFSNSRSEMNVSTLELGDSALYLCASSPTPSTDTQYFGPGTRLTVL.

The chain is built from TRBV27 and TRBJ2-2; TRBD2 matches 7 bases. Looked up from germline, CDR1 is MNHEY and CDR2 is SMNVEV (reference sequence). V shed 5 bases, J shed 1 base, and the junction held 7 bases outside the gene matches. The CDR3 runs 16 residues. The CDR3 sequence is CASSIGLVRNTGELFF. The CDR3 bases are TGTGCCAGCAGTATCGGACTAGTGAGGAACACCGGGGAGCTGTTTTTT.

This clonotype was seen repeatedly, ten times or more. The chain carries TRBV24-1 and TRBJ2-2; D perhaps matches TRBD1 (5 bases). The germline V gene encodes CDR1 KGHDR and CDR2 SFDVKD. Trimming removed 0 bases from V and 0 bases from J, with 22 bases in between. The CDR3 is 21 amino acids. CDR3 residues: CATSDLSVRAELISNTGELFF. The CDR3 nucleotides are TGTGCCACCAGTGATTTGTCCGTCAGGGCCGAACTGATCTCGAACACCGGGGAGCTGTTTTTT.

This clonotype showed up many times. CDR3 loop: CASRGRPSYNEQFF. The CDR3 DNA sequence: TGTGCCAGCAGGGGGAGGCCTTCCTACAATGAGCAGTTCTTC. The V and J genes are TRBV6-5 and TRBJ2-1; a weak D match, TRBD2 (6 bases). Germline CDR1 and CDR2: MNHEY and SVGAGI. This CDR3 has 14 amino acids. Trimming stripped 6 bases from V and 1 base from J, with 10 bases between.

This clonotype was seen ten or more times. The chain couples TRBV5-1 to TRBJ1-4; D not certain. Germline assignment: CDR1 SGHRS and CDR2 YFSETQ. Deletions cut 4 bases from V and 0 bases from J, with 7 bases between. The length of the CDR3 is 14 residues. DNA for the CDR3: TGCGCCAGCAGCGAGACGGCAACTAATGAAAAACTGTTTTTT. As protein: CASSETATNEKLFF.

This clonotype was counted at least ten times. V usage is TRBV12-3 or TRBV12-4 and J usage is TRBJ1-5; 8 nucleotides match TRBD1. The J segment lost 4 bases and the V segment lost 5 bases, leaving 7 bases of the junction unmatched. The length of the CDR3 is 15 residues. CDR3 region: CASSIGTGPNQPQHF. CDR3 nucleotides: TGTGCCAGCAGTATTGGGACAGGTCCTAATCAGCCCCAGCATTTT.

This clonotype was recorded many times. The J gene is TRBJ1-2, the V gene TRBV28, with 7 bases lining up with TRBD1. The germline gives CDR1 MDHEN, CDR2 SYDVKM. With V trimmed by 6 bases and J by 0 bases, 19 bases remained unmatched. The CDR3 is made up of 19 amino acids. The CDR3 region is CASRQTILRGTSTNYGYTF. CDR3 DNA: TGTGCCAGCAGACAAACAATACTCAGGGGGACATCAACTAACTATGGCTACACCTTC.

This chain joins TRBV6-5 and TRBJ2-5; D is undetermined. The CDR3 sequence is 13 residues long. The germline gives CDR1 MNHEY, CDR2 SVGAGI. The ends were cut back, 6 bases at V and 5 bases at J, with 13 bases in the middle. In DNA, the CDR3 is TGTGCCAGCAGCCATACTCTCGGGGAGACCCAGTACTTC. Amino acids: CASSHTLGETQYF.

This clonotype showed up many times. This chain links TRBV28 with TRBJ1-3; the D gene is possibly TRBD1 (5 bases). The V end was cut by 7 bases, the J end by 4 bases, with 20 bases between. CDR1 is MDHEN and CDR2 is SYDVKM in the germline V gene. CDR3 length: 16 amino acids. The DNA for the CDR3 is TGTGCCAGCATACGAGAGGGGACGGATTTGGGAAACACCATATATTTT. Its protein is CASIREGTDLGNTIYF.

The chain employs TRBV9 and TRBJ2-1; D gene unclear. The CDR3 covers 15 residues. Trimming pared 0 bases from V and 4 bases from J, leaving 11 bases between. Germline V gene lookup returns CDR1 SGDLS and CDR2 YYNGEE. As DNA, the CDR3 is TGTGCCAGCAGCGTAGGGGTTGACTTTTACAATGAGCAGTTCTTC. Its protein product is CASSVGVDFYNEQFF.

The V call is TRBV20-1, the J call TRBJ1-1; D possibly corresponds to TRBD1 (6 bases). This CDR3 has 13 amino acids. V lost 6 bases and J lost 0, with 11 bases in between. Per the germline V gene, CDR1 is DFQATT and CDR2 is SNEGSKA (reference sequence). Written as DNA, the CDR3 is TGCAGTGCCGTACAGGGTTTGAACACTGAAGCTTTCTTT. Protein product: CSAVQGLNTEAFF.

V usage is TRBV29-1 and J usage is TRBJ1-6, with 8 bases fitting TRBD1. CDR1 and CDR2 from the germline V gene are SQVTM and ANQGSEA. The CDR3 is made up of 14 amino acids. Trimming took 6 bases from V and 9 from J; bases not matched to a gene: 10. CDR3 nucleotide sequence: TGCAGCGTCGGACAGGGCGCGAAGGGTTCACCCCTCCACTTT. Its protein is CSVGQGAKGSPLHF.

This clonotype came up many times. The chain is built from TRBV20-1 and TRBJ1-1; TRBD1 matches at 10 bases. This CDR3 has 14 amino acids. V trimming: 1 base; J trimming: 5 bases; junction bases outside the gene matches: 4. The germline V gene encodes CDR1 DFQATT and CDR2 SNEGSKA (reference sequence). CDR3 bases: TGCAGTGCTAGAGTCTTGGGACAGGGGACTGAAGCTTTCTTT. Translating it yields CSARVLGQGTEAFF.

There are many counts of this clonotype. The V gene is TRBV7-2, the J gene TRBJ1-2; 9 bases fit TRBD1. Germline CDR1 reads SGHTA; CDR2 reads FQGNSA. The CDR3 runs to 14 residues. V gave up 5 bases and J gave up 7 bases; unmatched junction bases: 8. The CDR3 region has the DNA TGTGCCAGCAGCAACCGGGACAGGGCAACTGGCTACACCTTC. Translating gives CASSNRDRATGYTF.

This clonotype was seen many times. CDR3 DNA sequence: TGTGCCAGCAGTGACCTCGCGGGGGGGAGCCTCACAGATACGCAGTATTTT. Translating it yields CASSDLAGGSLTDTQYF. V and J are TRBV25-1 and TRBJ2-3, with 9 bases aligning to TRBD2. The germline V gene has CDR1 MGHDK and CDR2 SYGVNS. The CDR3 spans 17 residues. J lost 2 bases, V lost 3 bases, and 9 bases had no gene match.

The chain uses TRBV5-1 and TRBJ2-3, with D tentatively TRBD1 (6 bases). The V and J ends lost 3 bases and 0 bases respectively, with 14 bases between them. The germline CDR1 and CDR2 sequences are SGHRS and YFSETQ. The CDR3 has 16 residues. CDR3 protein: CASSSQGTSSTDTQYF. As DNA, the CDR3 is TGCGCCAGCAGCTCCCAGGGGACCTCTAGCACAGATACGCAGTATTTT.